These 3 T cell receptor beta chains share one sample of origin, sequenced in a study of CD8 T cells in ankylosing spondylitis. TCRdb re-called the 5' RACE reads through MiXCR, storing one row per CDR3 protein. Here the sample spans about 33,000 distinct CDR3 sequences, approximately 15% being singletons. The sample comprised blood. The receptors derive from a male donor with ankylosing spondylitis or in good health (not recorded which).

This chain connects TRBV20-1 to TRBJ1-1, with D unresolved. The CDR3 sequence is 15 residues long. V was trimmed by 6 bases and J by 0 bases, leaving 17 bases between them. Germline loops: CDR1 DFQATT, CDR2 SNEGSKA (reference sequence). The CDR3 here is CSATPAAAMNTEAFF. CDR3 DNA: TGCAGTGCGACGCCGGCGGCAGCAATGAACACTGAAGCTTTCTTT.

The CDR3 DNA sequence: TGCGCCAGCAGCCAAATGGACCGCTCCACCGGGGAGCTGTTTTTT. It encodes CASSQMDRSTGELFF. The chain uses TRBV4-3 and TRBJ2-2; no firm D call. CDR3 length equals 15 residues. V shed 2 bases and J shed 4 bases, with 11 bases lying between them. Germline lookup yields CDR1 LGHNA and CDR2 YSLEER.

The chain carries TRBV5-6 and TRBJ2-2; the D is unclear. Germline CDR1 and CDR2: SGHDT and YYEEEE. The CDR3 is 14 residues long. V was clipped by 4 bases and J by 0 bases, with 7 bases between them. The CDR3 loop is CASSPSPNTGELFF. The CDR3 coding sequence is TGTGCCAGCAGCCCCAGCCCGAACACCGGGGAGCTGTTTTTT.